This entry is about one T cell receptor beta chain. Its matching antigen is unknown. Expressed TCRB transcripts were sequenced after all isolated RNA was converted to cDNA. The data were produced by immunoSEQ multiplex PCR, yet TCRdb's version contains in-frame clones alone and is incomplete. Of 250,000 to 300,000 clones listed, approximately 24% are singletons. This sample is drawn from a study of beta chain features in type 1 diabetes. The germline V and J ends were trimmed by 6 bases and 2 bases, with 20 bases remaining between them. This CDR3 spans 16 amino acids. CDR1 SGHRS and CDR2 YFSETQ come from the germline V gene. Broader study findings: All four CD4+ subsets of Type 1 diabetes patients contained TCRB CDR3s that were moderately but significantly shorter.

The source material was naive CD4+ T cells from blood. The gene calls are TRBV5-1 and TRBJ2-5; D possibly corresponds to TRBD1 (6 bases). The TCR was taken from a woman aged 25 to 39 with type 1 diabetes. This chain's CDR3 is CASIEAPSGTQETQYF. The CDR3 nucleotides are TGCGCCAGCATTGAGGCCCCGTCAGGGACACAAGAGACCCAGTACTTC.